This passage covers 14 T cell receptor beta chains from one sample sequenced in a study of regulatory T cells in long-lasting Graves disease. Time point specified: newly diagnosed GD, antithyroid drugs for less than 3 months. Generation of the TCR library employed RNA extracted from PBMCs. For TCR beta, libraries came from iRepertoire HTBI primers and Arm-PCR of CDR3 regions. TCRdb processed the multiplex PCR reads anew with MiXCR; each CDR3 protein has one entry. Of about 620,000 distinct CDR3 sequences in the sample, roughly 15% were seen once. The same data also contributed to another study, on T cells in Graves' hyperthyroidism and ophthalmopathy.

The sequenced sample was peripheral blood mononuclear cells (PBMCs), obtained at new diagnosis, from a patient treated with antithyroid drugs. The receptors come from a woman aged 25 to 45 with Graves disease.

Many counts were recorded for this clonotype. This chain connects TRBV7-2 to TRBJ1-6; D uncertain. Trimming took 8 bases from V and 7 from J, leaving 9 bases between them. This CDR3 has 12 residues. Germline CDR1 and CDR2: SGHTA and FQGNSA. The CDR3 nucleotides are TGTGCCAGCGGTGGGCGAAATTCACCCCTCCACTTT. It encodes CASGGRNSPLHF. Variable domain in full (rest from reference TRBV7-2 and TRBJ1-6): GAGVSQSPSNKVTEKGKDVELRCDPISGHTALYWYRQSLGQGLEFLIYFQGNSAPDKSGLPSDRFSAERTGGSVSTLTIQRTQQEDSAVYLCASGGRNSPLHFGNGTRLTVT.

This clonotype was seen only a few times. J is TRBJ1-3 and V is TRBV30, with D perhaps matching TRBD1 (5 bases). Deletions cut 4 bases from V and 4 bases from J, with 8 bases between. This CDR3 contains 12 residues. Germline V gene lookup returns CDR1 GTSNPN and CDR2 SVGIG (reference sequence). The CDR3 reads CAWKGDGNTIYF. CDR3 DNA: TGTGCCTGGAAAGGGGACGGAAACACCATATATTTT.

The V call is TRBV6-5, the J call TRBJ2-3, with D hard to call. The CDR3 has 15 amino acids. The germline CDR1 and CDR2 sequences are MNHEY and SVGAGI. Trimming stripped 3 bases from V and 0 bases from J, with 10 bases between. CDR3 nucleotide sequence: TGTGCCAGCAGTTATACGACGGTGAGCACAGATACGCAGTATTTT. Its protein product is CASSYTTVSTDTQYF.

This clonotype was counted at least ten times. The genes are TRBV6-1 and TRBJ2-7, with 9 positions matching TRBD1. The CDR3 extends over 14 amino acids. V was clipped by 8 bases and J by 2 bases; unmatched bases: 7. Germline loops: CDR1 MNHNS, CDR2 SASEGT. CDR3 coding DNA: TGTGCCAGCCACCGGGACAGGGTGGCCTACGAGCAGTACTTC. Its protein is CASHRDRVAYEQYF.

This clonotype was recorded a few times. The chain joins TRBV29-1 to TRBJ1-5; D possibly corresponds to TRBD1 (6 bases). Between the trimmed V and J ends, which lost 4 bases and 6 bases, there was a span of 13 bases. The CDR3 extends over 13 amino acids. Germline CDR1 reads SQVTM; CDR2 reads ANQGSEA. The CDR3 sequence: CSVVGGAGQPQHF. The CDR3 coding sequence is TGCAGCGTTGTGGGGGGGGCTGGTCAGCCCCAGCATTTT. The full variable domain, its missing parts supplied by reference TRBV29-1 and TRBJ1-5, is SAVISQKPSRDICQRGTSLTIQCQVDSQVTMMFWYRQQPGQSLTLIATANQGSEATYESGFVIDKFPISRPNLTFSTLTVSNMSPEDSSIYLCSVVGGAGQPQHFGDGTRLSIL.

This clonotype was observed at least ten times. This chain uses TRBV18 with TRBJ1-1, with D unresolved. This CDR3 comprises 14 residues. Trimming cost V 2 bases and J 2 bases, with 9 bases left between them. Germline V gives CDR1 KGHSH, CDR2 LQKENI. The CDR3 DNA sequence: TGTGCCAGCTCACCAGGAGGTATTAACACTGAAGCTTTCTTT. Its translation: CASSPGGINTEAFF.

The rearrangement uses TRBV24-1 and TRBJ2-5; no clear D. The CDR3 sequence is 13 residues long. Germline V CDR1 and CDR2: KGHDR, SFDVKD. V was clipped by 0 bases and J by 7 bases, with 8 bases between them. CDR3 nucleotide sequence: TGTGCCACCAGTGATTTGAGTTCGGGGACCCAGTACTTC. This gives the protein CATSDLSSGTQYF.

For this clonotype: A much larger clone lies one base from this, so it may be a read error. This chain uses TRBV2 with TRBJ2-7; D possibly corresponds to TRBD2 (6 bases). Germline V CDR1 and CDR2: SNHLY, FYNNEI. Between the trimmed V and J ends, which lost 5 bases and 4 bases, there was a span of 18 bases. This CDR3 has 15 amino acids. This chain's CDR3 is CASSRTGASAYEQYF. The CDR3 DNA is TGTGCCAGCAGTCGAACCGGGGCTAGCGCGTACGAGCAGTACTTC.

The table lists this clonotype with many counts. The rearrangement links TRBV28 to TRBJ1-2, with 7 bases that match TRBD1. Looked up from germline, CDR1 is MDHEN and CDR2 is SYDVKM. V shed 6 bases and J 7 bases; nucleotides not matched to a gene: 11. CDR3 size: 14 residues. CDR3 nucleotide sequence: TGTGCCAGCAGCTACCAGACAGGGCTCGGTGGCTACACCTTC. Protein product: CASSYQTGLGGYTF.

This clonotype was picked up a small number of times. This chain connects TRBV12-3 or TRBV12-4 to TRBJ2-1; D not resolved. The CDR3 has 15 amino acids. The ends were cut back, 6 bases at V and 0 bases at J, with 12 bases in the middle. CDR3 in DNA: TGTGCCAGCAGGAGCACGATAAGCTCCTACAATGAGCAGTTCTTC. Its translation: CASRSTISSYNEQFF.

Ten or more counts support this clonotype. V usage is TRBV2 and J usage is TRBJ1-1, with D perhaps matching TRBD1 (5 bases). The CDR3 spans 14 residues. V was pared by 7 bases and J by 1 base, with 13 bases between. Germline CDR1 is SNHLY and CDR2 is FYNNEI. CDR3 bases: TGTGCCAGCAACCGGGGGAGATGGAACACTGAAGCTTTCTTT. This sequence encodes CASNRGRWNTEAFF.

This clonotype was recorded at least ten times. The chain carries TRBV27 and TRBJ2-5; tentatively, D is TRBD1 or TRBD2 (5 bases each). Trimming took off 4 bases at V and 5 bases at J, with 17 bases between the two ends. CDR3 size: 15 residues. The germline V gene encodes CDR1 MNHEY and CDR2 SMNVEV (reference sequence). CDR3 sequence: CASSSPGPTAETQYF. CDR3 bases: TGTGCCAGCAGTTCCCCGGGACCCACTGCGGAGACCCAGTACTTC.

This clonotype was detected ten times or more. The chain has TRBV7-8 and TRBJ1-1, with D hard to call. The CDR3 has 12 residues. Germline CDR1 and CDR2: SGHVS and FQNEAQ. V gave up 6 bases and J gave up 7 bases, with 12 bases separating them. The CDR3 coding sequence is TGTGCCAGCAGAACGACAAACTTTGAAGCTTTCTTT. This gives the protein CASRTTNFEAFF.

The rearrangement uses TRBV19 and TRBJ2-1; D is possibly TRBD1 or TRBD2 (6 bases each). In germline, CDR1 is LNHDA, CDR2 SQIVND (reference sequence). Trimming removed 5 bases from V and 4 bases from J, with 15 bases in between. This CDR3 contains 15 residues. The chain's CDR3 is CASSESRGAYNEQFF. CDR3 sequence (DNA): TGTGCCAGTAGTGAGTCAAGGGGGGCGTACAATGAGCAGTTCTTC.